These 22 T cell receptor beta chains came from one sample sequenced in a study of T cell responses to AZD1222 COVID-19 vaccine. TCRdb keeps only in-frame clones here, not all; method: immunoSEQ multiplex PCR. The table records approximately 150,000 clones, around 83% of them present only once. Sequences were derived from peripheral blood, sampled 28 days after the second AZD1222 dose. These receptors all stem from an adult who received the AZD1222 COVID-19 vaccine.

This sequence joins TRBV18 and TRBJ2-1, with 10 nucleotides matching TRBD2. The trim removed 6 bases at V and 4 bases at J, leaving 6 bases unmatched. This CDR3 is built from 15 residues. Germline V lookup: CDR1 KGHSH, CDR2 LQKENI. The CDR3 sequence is CASSLTSGVYNEQFF. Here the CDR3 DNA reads TGTGCCAGCTCCCTTACTAGCGGGGTATACAATGAGCAGTTCTTC.

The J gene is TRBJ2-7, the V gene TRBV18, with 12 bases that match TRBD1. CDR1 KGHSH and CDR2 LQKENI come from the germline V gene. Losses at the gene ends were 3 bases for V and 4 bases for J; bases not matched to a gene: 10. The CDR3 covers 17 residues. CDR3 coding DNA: TGTGCCAGCTCACCTATACCCGGGACAGGGGGCTTATACGAGCAGTACTTC. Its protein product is CASSPIPGTGGLYEQYF.

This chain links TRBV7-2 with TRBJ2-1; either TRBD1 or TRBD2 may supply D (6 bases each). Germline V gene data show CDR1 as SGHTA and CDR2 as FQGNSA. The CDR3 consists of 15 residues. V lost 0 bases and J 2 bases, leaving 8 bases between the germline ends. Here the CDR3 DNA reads TGTGCCAGCAGCTTAGCAGGGGGGACCTACAATGAGCAGTTCTTC. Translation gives CASSLAGGTYNEQFF. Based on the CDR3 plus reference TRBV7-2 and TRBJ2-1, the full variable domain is GAGVSQSPSNKVTEKGKDVELRCDPISGHTALYWYRQSLGQGLEFLIYFQGNSAPDKSGLPSDRFSAERTGGSVSTLTIQRTQQEDSAVYLCASSLAGGTYNEQFFGPGTRLTVL.

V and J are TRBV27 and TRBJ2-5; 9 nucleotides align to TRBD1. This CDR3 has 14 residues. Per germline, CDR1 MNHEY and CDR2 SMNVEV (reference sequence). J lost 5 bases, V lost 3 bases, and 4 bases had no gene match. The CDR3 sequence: CASSLTGGGETQYF. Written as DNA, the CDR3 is TGTGCCAGCAGTTTGACAGGGGGTGGGGAGACCCAGTACTTC.

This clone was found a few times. CDR3 amino acids: CATASGFRGRDEKLFF. DNA of the CDR3: TGTGCCACAGCGAGTGGGTTCAGGGGTAGGGATGAAAAACTGTTTTTT. This chain uses TRBV24-1 with TRBJ1-4; perhaps TRBD1 as D (6 bases). The CDR3 is 16 residues long. Germline values: CDR1 KGHDR, CDR2 SFDVKD. V lost 10 bases to trimming and J lost 6 bases, with 23 bases between them.

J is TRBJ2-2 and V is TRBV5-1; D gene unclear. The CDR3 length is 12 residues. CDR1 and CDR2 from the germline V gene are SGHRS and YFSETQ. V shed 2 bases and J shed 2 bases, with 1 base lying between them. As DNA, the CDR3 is TGCGCCAGCAGCTTTAACACCGGGGAGCTGTTTTTT. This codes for CASSFNTGELFF.

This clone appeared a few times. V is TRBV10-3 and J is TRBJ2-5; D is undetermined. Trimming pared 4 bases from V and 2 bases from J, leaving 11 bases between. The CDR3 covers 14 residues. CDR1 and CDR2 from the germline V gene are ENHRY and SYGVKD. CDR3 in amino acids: CAISGGASQETQYF. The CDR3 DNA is TGTGCCATCAGTGGTGGCGCTTCACAAGAGACCCAGTACTTC.

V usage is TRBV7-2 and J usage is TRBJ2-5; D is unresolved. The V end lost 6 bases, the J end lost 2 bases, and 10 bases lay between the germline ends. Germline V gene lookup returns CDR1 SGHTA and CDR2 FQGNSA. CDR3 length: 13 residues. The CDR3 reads CASSARRQETQYF. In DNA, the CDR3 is TGTGCCAGCAGTGCGAGGCGGCAAGAGACCCAGTACTTC.

The CDR3, as DNA: TGCGCCAGCAGCTTGGTGGCGGGAGAGGAGACCCAGTACTTC. As protein: CASSLVAGEETQYF. The chain carries TRBV5-1 and TRBJ2-5, with 7 bases aligning to TRBD2. Germline lookup yields CDR1 SGHRS and CDR2 YFSETQ. This CDR3 spans 14 amino acids. V lost 0 bases to trimming and J lost 5 bases; unmatched junction nucleotides: 4.

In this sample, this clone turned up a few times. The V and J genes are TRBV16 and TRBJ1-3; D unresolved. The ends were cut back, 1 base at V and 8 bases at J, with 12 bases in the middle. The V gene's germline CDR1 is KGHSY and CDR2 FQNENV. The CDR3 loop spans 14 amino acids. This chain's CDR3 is CASSQLAAVDTIYF. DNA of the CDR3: TGTGCCAGCAGCCAATTGGCAGCGGTAGACACCATATATTTT.

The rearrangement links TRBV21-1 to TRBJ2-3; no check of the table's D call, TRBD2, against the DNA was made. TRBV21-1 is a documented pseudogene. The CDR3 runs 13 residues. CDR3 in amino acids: CASPGGRWNTQYF. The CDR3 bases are TGTGCCAGTCCGGGGGGGCGCTGGAATACGCAGTATTTT.

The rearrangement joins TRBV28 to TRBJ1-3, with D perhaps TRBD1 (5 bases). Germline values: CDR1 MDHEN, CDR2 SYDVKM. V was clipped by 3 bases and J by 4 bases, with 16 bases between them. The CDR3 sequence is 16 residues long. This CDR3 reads CASSLGGYGSGNTIYF. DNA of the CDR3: TGTGCCAGCAGTTTGGGGGGGTACGGCTCCGGAAACACCATATATTTT.

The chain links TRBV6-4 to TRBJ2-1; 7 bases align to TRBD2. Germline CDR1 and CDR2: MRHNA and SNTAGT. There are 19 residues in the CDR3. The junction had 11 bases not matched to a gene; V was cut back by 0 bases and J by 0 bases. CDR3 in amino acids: CASSDSGRQTGGSYNEQFF. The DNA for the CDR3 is TGTGCCAGCAGTGACTCTGGCAGACAAACGGGGGGCTCCTACAATGAGCAGTTCTTC.

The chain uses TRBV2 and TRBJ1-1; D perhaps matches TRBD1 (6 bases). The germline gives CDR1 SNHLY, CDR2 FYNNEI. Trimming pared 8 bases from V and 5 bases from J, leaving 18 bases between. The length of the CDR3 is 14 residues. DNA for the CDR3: TGTGCCAGCCGCCTGAGGGCAGGGGAAACTGAAGCTTTCTTT. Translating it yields CASRLRAGETEAFF.

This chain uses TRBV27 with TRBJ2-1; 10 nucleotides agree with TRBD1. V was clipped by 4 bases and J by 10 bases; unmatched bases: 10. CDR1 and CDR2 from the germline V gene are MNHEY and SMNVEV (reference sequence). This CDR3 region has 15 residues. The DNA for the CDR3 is TGTGCCAGCAGTTCACTCCGGGACAGGGGTTGGGAGCAGTTCTTC. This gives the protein CASSSLRDRGWEQFF.

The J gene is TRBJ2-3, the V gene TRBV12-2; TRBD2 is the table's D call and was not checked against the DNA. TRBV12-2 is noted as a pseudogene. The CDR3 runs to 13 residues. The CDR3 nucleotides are TGTGCAAGTCGCTTAGCGTCAGCGGATACGCAGTATTTT. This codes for CASRLASADTQYF.

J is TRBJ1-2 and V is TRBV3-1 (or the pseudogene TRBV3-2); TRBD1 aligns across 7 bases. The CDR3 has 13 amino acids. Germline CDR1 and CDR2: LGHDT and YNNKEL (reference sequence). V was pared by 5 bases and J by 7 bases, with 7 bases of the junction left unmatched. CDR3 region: CASSFDRDGGYTF. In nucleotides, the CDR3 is TGTGCCAGCAGCTTCGACAGGGATGGTGGCTACACCTTC.

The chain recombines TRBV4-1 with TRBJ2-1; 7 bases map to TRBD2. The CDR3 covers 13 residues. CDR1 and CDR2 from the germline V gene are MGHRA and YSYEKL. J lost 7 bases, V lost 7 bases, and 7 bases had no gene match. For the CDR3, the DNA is TGCGCCAGCACGAGGGGCGGGAGTAATGAGCAGTTCTTC. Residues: CASTRGGSNEQFF.

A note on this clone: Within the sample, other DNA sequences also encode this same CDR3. DNA for the CDR3: TGTGCCAGCAGCCTACAAGGGGCCCGAGAAAAACTGTTTTTT. Protein sequence: CASSLQGAREKLFF. V gene TRBV7-9 combines with J gene TRBJ1-4; possible D gene TRBD1, 5 bases. Between the trimmed V and J ends, which lost 5 bases and 8 bases, there was a span of 15 bases. The CDR3 is 14 residues long. The germline gives CDR1 SEHNR, CDR2 FQNEAQ (reference sequence).

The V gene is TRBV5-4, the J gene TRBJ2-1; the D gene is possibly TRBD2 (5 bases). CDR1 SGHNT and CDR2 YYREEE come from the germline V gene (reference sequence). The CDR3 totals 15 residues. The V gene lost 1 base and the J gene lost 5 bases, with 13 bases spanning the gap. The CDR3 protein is CASSLPGEPHNEQFF. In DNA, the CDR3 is TGTGCCAGCAGCTTGCCCGGGGAGCCACACAATGAGCAGTTCTTC.

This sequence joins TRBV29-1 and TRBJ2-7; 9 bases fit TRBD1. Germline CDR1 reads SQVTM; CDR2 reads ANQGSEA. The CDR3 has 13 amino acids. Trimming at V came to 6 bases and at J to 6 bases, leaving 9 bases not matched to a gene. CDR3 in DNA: TGCAGCGTACCCGCCGGGACAGGGCTCGAGCAGTACTTC. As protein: CSVPAGTGLEQYF.

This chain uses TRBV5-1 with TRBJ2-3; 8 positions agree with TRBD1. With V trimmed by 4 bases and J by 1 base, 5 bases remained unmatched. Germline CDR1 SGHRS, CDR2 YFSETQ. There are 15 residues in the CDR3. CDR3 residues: CASSRQGLGTDTQYF. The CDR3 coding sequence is TGCGCCAGCAGCCGACAGGGGCTCGGCACAGATACGCAGTATTTT.